The 24 T cell receptor beta chains below come from one sample, sequenced in a study of OX40 agonist ivuxolimab in advanced cancers. Method: immunoSEQ multiplex PCR; TCRdb's copy keeps in-frame clones and lacks some. The sample lists about 37,000 clones, around 73% occurring once. The sequences come from CD4+ or CD8+ T cells sorted from blood, collected in a trial of the OX40 agonist ivuxolimab. Every receptor here comes from an adult with an advanced solid tumor such as melanoma, head and neck, liver or kidney cancer.

The chain carries TRBV19 and TRBJ1-2; possibly TRBD1 for D (5 bases). The CDR3 totals 11 residues. Trimming took 9 bases from V and 4 from J, leaving 9 bases between them. In germline, CDR1 is LNHDA, CDR2 SQIVND (reference sequence). The CDR3 DNA follows: TGTGCCAGCTGGGGGTCCTATGGCTACACCTTC. Protein: CASWGSYGYTF. The whole variable domain, filled in from reference TRBV19 and TRBJ1-2, reads DGGITQSPKYLFRKEGQNVTLSCEQNLNHDAMYWYRQDPGQGLRLIYYSQIVNDFQKGDIAEGYSVSREKKESFPLTVTSAQKNPTAFYLCASWGSYGYTFGSGTRLTVV.

The V call is TRBV5-4, the J call TRBJ2-1; no clear D gene. Trimming shortened V by 0 bases and J by 8 bases, and 12 bases separated the two germline ends. This CDR3 contains 14 residues. The germline V gene has CDR1 SGHNT and CDR2 YYREEE (reference sequence). CDR3 DNA: TGTGCCAGCAGCTTGGGTACGGTTTGGGATGAGCAGTTCTTC. This gives the protein CASSLGTVWDEQFF.

J is TRBJ2-5 and V is TRBV18; 9 positions match TRBD1. The CDR3 extends over 13 amino acids. Germline CDR1 reads KGHSH; CDR2 reads LQKENI. The V gene end was trimmed by 6 bases and the J gene end by 5 bases; junction bases not matched to a gene: 4. In DNA, the CDR3 is TGTGCCAGCTCGGACAGGGGTGTGGAGACCCAGTACTTC. It translates to CASSDRGVETQYF. The full variable domain, in which reference TRBV18 and TRBJ2-5 provide the parts outside the CDR3, is NAGVMQNPRHLVRRRGQEARLRCSPMKGHSHVYWYRQLPEEGLKFMVYLQKENIIDESGMPKERFSAEFPKEGPSILRIQQVVRGDSAAYFCASSDRGVETQYFGPGTRLLVL.

This clone was counted a few times. The conserved closing phenylalanine or tryptophan is absent in this CDR3, likely reflecting a read error. The limits of the CDR3 on the DNA are not certain, so only TCRdb's listed CDR3 is given. The rearrangement joins TRBV28 to TRBJ1-1; the tabulated D call, TRBD1, remains unverified against the DNA. Germline values: CDR1 MDHEN, CDR2 SYDVKM. The CDR3 spans 11 residues, counting both ends. The CDR3 loop reads CASSQTGGFHL.

This sequence joins TRBV27 and TRBJ2-2; tentative D call: TRBD2 (6 bases). The CDR3 consists of 13 residues. V shed 5 bases and J shed 7 bases, with 11 bases lying between them. Germline V gene lookup returns CDR1 MNHEY and CDR2 SMNVEV (reference sequence). CDR3 DNA sequence: TGTGCCAGCAGTCCCGCCGGGAGCGGGGAGCTGTTTTTT. It yields the protein CASSPAGSGELFF.

This clone was observed a few times. The rearrangement links TRBV6-6 to TRBJ1-2; tentatively, D is TRBD1 (6 bases). V gave up 7 bases and J gave up 6 bases, with 12 bases separating them. The CDR3 runs 12 residues. Germline lookup yields CDR1 MNHNY and CDR2 SVGAGI (reference sequence). DNA of the CDR3: TGTGCCAGCACTATACAGGGAGATGGCTACACCTTC. Translated, it gives CASTIQGDGYTF.

The genes are TRBV7-3 and TRBJ2-3, with D unclear. CDR3 size: 12 residues. Trimming stripped 3 bases from V and 4 bases from J, with 5 bases between. Germline V lookup: CDR1 SGHTA, CDR2 FQGTGA. The CDR3 DNA sequence: TGTGCCAGCAGCTTTGGGGCAGATACGCAGTATTTT. Protein product: CASSFGADTQYF.

A single count supports this clone. The rearrangement uses TRBV29-1 and TRBJ2-7; 9 nucleotides match TRBD1. This CDR3 is 12 amino acids long. Germline V gene data show CDR1 as SQVTM and CDR2 as ANQGSEA. Trimming removed 7 bases from V and 8 bases from J; junction bases left unmatched: 9. CDR3 sequence: CSARQGGSQQYF. The CDR3 coding sequence is TGCAGCGCCAGACAGGGGGGCTCCCAGCAGTACTTC.

The DNA of the CDR3 is TGTGCCAGCAGCCAAGGGGCTAGCGGGAGCTCCTACGAGCAGTACTTC. It is translated as CASSQGASGSSYEQYF. This chain joins TRBV14 and TRBJ2-7; 10 positions match TRBD2. CDR1 and CDR2 from the germline V gene are SGHDN and FVKESK. The CDR3 extends over 16 amino acids. V gave up 1 base and J gave up 0 bases; unmatched junction bases: 3. The entire variable domain, with the rest obtained from reference TRBV14 and TRBJ2-7, is as follows: EAGVTQFPSHSVIEKGQTVTLRCDPISGHDNLYWYRRVMGKEIKFLLHFVKESKQDESGMPNNRFLAERTGGTYSTLKVQPAELEDSGVYFCASSQGASGSSYEQYFGPGTRLTVT.

To note about this clone: At one end the junction does not follow the germline gene, possibly because of a read error. The V and J genes are TRBV6-5 and TRBJ2-2, with D maybe TRBD1 (7 bases). The CDR3 runs 14 residues. In germline, CDR1 is MNHEY, CDR2 SVGAGI. This CDR3 is CASSPQGSTGGLFF. CDR3 nucleotides: TGTGCCAGCAGCCCACAGGGGTCCACCGGGGGGCTGTTTTTT.

The chain uses TRBV15 and TRBJ2-5; 9 bases match TRBD2. The length of the CDR3 is 16 residues. Germline CDR1 and CDR2: LNHNV and YYDKDF (reference sequence). With 0 bases clipped from V and 2 bases from J, the junction kept 4 bases outside the gene matches. The DNA for the CDR3 is TGTGCCACCAGCAGAGAGGATAGCGGGGGTCAAGAGACCCAGTACTTC. Residues: CATSREDSGGQETQYF.

The chain employs TRBV7-8 and TRBJ1-1; D unresolved. Looked up from germline, CDR1 is SGHVS and CDR2 is FQNEAQ. This CDR3 has 14 amino acids. Trimming took 2 bases from V and 3 from J, leaving 10 bases between them. The CDR3 DNA reads as TGTGCCAGCAGCTTATTGGGTGTGGACACTGAAGCTTTCTTT. Translation gives CASSLLGVDTEAFF.

The gene calls are TRBV2 and TRBJ2-4; D is uncertain. In germline, CDR1 is SNHLY, CDR2 FYNNEI. Between the trimmed V and J ends, which lost 5 bases and 0 bases, there was a span of 8 bases. This CDR3 region has 14 residues. The CDR3 here is CASSSDLAKNIQYF. The CDR3 DNA sequence: TGTGCCAGCAGTTCAGACCTAGCCAAAAACATTCAGTACTTC. The whole variable domain, remainder taken from reference TRBV2 and TRBJ2-4, is EPEVTQTPSHQVTQMGQEVILRCVPISNHLYFYWYRQILGQKVEFLVSFYNNEISEKSEIFDDQFSVERPDGSNFTLKIRSTKLEDSAMYFCASSSDLAKNIQYFGAGTRLSVL.

The gene calls are TRBV27 and TRBJ2-7, with 9 bases matching TRBD1. There are 16 residues in the CDR3. The ends lost 5 bases at V and 2 bases at J; junction bases unmatched: 10. Germline V gene data show CDR1 as MNHEY and CDR2 as SMNVEV (reference sequence). For the CDR3, the DNA is TGTGCCAGCAGTCTCCTACGACAGGGGGTTCCCTACGAGCAGTACTTC. Translated: CASSLLRQGVPYEQYF.

J is TRBJ1-5 and V is TRBV6-1; perhaps TRBD1 as D (6 bases). The V end was cut by 8 bases, the J end by 0 bases, with 14 bases between. CDR1 is MNHNS and CDR2 is SASEGT in the germline V gene. The CDR3 extends over 15 amino acids. CDR3 nucleotide sequence: TGTGCCAGCTACGCTAGACAGGCTAGCAATCAGCCCCAGCATTTT. Translation: CASYARQASNQPQHF.

This chain joins TRBV7-2 and TRBJ2-7; D not certain. Trimming shortened V by 4 bases and J by 5 bases, and 6 bases separated the two germline ends. There are 11 residues in the CDR3. In germline, CDR1 is SGHTA, CDR2 FQGNSA. The chain's CDR3 is CASSSTDEQYF. In nucleotides, the CDR3 is TGTGCCAGCAGCTCTACAGACGAGCAGTACTTC.

The J gene is TRBJ1-6, the V gene TRBV4-1, with 7 bases aligning to TRBD1. The V segment lost 3 bases and the J segment 7 bases; nucleotides outside the gene matches: 6. Germline CDR1 is MGHRA and CDR2 is YSYEKL. The CDR3 length is 15 residues. The CDR3 DNA is TGCGCCAGCAGCCATGCAGACAGGGAGAATTCACCCCTCCACTTT. Amino acid sequence: CASSHADRENSPLHF.

The chain joins TRBV5-1 to TRBJ1-1, with 8 bases aligning to TRBD1. CDR3 size: 14 residues. Looked up from germline, CDR1 is SGHRS and CDR2 is YFSETQ. Losses at the gene ends were 3 bases for V and 5 bases for J; bases not matched to a gene: 6. The CDR3 here is CASSSDRVKTEAFF. CDR3 coding DNA: TGCGCCAGCAGCTCGGACAGGGTAAAGACTGAAGCTTTCTTT.

The chain combines TRBV7-9 with TRBJ1-6, with 7 bases lining up with TRBD1. The CDR3 loop spans 15 amino acids. V was pared by 10 bases and J by 4 bases, with 10 bases of the junction left unmatched. The germline V gene has CDR1 SEHNR and CDR2 FQNEAQ (reference sequence). This chain's CDR3 is CAITPQQGYNSPLHF. As DNA, the CDR3 is TGTGCCATCACCCCCCAACAGGGGTATAATTCACCCCTCCACTTT.

In this sample, this clone turned up once. The chain recombines TRBV11-1 with TRBJ1-2; D gene uncertain. The CDR3 runs 14 residues. Germline assignment: CDR1 SGHAT and CDR2 FQDESV (reference sequence). The germline V and J ends were trimmed by 1 base and 7 bases, with 13 bases remaining between them. The CDR3 loop is CASSLGFPPGGYTF. CDR3 DNA sequence: TGTGCCAGCAGCTTAGGGTTTCCGCCCGGTGGCTACACCTTC.

The chain combines TRBV5-1 with TRBJ1-1, with D possibly matching TRBD1 (5 bases). Germline V gene data show CDR1 as SGHRS and CDR2 as YFSETQ. CDR3 length: 14 residues. With 1 base removed from V and 8 bases from J, the gap between germline ends came to 15 bases. CDR3 region: CASSLKGAIGEAFF. The CDR3 DNA is TGCGCCAGCAGCTTGAAAGGGGCCATAGGAGAAGCTTTCTTT.

The rearrangement joins TRBV5-6 to TRBJ1-1; D gene uncertain. The V and J ends lost 1 base and 2 bases respectively, with 6 bases between them. This CDR3 contains 13 residues. Germline V gene data show CDR1 as SGHDT and CDR2 as YYEEEE. In nucleotides, the CDR3 is TGTGCCAGCAGCTTGCAACTTAACACTGAAGCTTTCTTT. Residues: CASSLQLNTEAFF.

The chain combines TRBV2 with TRBJ2-7; D gene uncertain. Trimming shortened V by 7 bases and J by 0 bases, and 7 bases separated the two germline ends. This CDR3 spans 12 amino acids. The germline CDR1 and CDR2 sequences are SNHLY and FYNNEI. The CDR3 coding sequence is TGTGCCAGCACGTTGGTCTCCTACGAGCAGTACTTC. It specifies CASTLVSYEQYF.

This clone was observed many times. V gene TRBV7-9 combines with J gene TRBJ2-1, with no clear D. V was pared by 1 base and J by 8 bases, with 0 bases between. CDR1 is SEHNR and CDR2 is FQNEAQ in the germline V gene (reference sequence). This CDR3 contains 10 residues. CDR3 DNA sequence: TGTGCCAGCAGCTTAGATGAGCAGTTCTTC. Translation: CASSLDEQFF.